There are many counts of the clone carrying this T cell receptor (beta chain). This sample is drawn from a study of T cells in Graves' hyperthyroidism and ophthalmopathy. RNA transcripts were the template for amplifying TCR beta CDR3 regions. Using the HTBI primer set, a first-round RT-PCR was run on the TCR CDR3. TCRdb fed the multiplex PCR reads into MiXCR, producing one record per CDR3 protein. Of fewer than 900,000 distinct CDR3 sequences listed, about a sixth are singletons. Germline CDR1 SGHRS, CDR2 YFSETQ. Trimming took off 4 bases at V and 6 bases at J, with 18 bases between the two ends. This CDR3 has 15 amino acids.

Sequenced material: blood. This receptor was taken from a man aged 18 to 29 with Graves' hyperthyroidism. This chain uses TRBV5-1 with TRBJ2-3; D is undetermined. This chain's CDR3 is CASSASEARGDTQYF. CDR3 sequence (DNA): TGCGCCAGCAGCGCAAGCGAGGCCAGAGGCGATACGCAGTATTTT.